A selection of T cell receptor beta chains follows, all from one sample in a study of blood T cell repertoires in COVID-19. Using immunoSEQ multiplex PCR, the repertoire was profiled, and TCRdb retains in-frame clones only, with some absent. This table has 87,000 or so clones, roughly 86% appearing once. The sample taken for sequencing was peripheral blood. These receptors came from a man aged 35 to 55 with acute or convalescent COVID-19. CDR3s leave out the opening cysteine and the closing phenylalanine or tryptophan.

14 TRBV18 ASSPPRTSGANVLT
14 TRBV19 ASQIKRDYSNQPQH
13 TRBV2 ASSPDRDTTGELF
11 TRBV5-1 ASGEQGNSPLH
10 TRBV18 ASSSTGSEQY
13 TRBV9 ASSGGLAENNEQF
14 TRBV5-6 ASSSPRRRYTDTQY
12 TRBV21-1 ASLAVAPHQPQH
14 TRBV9 ASSVHTGGVFTEAF
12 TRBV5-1 ASSLTSGPYEQY